This TCR beta chain was captured in a study of T cells in Graves' hyperthyroidism and ophthalmopathy. From RNA transcripts, TCR beta CDR3 regions were amplified. HTBI primers were used for first-round RT-PCR of the TCR CDR3. TCRdb used MiXCR to reprocess the multiplex PCR reads, holding one entry per CDR3 protein. In the table there are under 350,000 distinct CDR3 sequences, around a sixth of which are singletons. In its sample, this clonotype was seen a few times. Diagnosis of hyperthyroidism was new in patients aged 18 to 65, and its duration was under 2 months. Clinical symptoms, serum thyroxine and TRAb, thyroid ultrasound and orbital computed tomography together formed the diagnostic basis. The germline V and J ends were trimmed by 5 bases and 8 bases, with 9 bases remaining between them. This CDR3 region has 12 residues. The germline V gene encodes CDR1 SEHNR and CDR2 FQNEAQ (reference sequence).

The chain couples TRBV7-9 to TRBJ2-2; D gene ambiguous. The origin of this receptor is a woman between 50 and 59 years old with Graves' hyperthyroidism. Source material: blood. For the CDR3, the DNA is TGTGCCAGCAGCCATGCCCAGGGGGAGCTGTTTTTT. Protein: CASSHAQGELFF.